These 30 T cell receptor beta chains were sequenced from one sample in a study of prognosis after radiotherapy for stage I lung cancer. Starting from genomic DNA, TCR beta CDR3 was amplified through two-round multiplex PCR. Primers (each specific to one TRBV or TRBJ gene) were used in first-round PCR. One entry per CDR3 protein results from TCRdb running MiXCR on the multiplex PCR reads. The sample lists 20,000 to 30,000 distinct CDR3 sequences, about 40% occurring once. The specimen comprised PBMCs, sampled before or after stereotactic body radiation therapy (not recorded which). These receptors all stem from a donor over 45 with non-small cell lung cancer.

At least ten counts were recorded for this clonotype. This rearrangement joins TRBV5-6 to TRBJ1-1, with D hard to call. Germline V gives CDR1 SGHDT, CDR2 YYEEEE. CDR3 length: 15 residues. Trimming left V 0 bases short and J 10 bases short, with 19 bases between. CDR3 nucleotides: TGTGCCAGCAGCTTGGAGAATCTCGACGCCACTCGAGCTTTCTTT. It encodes CASSLENLDATRAFF.

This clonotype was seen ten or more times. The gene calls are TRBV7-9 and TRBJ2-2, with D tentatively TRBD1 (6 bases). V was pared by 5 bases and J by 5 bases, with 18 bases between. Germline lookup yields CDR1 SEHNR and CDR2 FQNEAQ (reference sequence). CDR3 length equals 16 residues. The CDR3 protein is CASSLDSQLRTGELFF. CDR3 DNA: TGTGCCAGCAGCCTGGACAGCCAGTTAAGGACCGGGGAGCTGTTTTTT.

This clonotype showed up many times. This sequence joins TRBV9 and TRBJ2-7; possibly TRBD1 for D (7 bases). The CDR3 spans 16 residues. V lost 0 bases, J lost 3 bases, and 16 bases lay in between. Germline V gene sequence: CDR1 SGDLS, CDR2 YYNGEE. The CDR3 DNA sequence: TGTGCCAGCAGCGTAGCAGGAGGGGGCGAAGTCTACGAGCAGTACTTC. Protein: CASSVAGGGEVYEQYF.

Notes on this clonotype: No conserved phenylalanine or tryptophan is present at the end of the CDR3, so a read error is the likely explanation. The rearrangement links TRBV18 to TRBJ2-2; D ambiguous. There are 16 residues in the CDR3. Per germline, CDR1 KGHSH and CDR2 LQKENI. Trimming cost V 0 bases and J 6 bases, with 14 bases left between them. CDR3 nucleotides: TGTGCCAGCTCACCACCTGGCAGGTCATCCGCCGGGGAGCTGTTTTCT. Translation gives CASSPPGRSSAGELFS.

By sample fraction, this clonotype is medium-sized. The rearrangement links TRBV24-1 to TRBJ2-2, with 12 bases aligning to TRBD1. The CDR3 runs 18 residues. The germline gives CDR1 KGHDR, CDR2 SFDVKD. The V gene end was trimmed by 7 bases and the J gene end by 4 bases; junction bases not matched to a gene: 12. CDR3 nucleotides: TGTGCCACCAGCGAACCCGGGACAGGGGGCGCCGGCACCGGGGAGCTGTTTTTT. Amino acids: CATSEPGTGGAGTGELFF.

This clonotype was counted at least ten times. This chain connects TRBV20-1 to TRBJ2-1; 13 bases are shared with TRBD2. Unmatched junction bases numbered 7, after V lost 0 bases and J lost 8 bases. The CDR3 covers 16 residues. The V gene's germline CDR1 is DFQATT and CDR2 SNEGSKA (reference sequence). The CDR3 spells CSARDWTSGSGDEQFF. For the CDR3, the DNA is TGCAGTGCTAGAGATTGGACTAGCGGGAGTGGGGATGAGCAGTTCTTC.

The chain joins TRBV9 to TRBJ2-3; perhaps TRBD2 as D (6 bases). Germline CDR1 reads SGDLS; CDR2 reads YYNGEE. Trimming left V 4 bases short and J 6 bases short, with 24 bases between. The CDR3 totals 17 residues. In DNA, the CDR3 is TGTGCCAGCAGCTTAGACCCCCGGGGGTTAGAAGGGGATACGCAGTATTTT. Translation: CASSLDPRGLEGDTQYF. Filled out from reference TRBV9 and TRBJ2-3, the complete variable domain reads DSGVTQTPKHLITATGQRVTLRCSPRSGDLSVYWYQQSLDQGLQFLIQYYNGEERAKGNILERFSAQQFPDLHSELNLSSLELGDSALYFCASSLDPRGLEGDTQYFGPGTRLTVL.

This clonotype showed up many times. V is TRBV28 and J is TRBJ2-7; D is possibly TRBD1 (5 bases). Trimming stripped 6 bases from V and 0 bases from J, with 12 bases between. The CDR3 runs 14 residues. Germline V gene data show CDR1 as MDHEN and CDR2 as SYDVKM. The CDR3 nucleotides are TGTGCCAGCAGCCCTCCCGACAGCTCCTACGAGCAGTACTTC. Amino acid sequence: CASSPPDSSYEQYF.

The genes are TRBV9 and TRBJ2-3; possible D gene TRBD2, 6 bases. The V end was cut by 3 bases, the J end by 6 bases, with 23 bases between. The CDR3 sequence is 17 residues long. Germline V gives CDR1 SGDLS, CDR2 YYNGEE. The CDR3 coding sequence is TGTGCCAGCAGCGGCGGGGCTTCGGGAATTTGTGTGGATACGCAGTATTTT. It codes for CASSGGASGICVDTQYF.

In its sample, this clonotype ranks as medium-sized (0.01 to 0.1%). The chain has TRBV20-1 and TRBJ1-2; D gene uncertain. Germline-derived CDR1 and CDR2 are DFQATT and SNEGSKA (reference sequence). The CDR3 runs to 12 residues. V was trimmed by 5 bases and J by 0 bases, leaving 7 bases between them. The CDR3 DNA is TGCAGTGCTGGAACCCCTAACTATGGCTACACCTTC. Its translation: CSAGTPNYGYTF.

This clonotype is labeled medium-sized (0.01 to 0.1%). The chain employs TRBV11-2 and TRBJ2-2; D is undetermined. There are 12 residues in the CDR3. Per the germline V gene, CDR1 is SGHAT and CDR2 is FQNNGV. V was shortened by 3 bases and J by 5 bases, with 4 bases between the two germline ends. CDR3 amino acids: CASSFRTGELFF. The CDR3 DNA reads TGTGCCAGCAGCTTTAGGACCGGGGAGCTGTTTTTT.

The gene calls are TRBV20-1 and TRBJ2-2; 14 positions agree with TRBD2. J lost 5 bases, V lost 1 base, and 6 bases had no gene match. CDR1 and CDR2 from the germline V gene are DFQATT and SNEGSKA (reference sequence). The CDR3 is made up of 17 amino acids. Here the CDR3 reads CSARGLAGGPWTGELFF. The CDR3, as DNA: TGCAGTGCTAGAGGACTAGCGGGGGGGCCGTGGACCGGGGAGCTGTTTTTT.

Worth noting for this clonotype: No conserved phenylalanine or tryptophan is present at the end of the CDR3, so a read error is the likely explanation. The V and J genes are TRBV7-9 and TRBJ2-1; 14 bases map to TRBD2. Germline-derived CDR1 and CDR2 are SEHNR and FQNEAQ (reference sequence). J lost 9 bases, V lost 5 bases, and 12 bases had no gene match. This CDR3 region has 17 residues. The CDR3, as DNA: TGTGCCAGCAGCCCCGAGAGTCGGACTAGCGGGAGGATTGAGCAGTTCTCC. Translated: CASSPESRTSGRIEQFS.

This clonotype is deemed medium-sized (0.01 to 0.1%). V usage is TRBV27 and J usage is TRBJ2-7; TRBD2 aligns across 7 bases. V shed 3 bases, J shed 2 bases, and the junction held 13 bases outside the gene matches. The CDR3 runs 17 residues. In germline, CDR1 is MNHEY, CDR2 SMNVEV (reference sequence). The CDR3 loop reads CASSFIGGKGRAYEQYF. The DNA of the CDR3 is TGTGCCAGCAGTTTTATTGGCGGCAAAGGGAGGGCCTACGAGCAGTACTTC.

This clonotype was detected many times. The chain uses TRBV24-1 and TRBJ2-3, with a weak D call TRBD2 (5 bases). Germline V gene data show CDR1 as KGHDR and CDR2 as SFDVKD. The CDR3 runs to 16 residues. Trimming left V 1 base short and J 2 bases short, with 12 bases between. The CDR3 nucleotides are TGTGCCACCAGTGATTTCGGAGGCAGCACCACAGATACGCAGTATTTT. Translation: CATSDFGGSTTDTQYF.

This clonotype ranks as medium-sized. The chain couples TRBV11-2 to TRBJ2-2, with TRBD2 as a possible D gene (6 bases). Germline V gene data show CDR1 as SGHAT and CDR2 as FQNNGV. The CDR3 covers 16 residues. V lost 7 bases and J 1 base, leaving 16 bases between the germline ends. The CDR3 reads CASITTPGLNTGELFF. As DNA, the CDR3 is TGTGCCAGCATCACCACGCCGGGACTGAACACCGGGGAGCTGTTTTTT.

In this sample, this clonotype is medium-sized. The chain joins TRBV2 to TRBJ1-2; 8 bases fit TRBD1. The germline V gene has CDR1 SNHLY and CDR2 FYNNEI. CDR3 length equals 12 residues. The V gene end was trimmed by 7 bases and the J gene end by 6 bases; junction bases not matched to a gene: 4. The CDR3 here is CASTRQGNGYTF. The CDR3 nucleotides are TGTGCCAGCACCAGACAGGGGAATGGCTACACCTTC.

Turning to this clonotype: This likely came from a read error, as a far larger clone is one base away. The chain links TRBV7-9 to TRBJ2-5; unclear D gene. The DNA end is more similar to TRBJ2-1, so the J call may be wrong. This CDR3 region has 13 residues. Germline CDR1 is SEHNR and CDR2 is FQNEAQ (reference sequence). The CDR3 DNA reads TGTGCCAGCAGCTTAAACTTGCACGTTGAGCAGTTCTTC. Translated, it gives CASSLNLHVEQFF.

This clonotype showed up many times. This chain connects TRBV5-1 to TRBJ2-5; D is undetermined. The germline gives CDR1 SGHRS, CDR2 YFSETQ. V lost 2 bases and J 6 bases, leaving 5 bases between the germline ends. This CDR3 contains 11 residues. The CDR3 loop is CASSFEKTQYF. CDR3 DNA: TGCGCCAGCAGCTTTGAGAAGACCCAGTACTTC.

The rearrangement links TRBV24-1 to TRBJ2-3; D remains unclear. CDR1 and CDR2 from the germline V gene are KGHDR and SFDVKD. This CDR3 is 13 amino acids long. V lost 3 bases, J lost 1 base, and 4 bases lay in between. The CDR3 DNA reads TGTGCCACCAGTGATAACCGCACAGATACGCAGTATTTT. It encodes CATSDNRTDTQYF.

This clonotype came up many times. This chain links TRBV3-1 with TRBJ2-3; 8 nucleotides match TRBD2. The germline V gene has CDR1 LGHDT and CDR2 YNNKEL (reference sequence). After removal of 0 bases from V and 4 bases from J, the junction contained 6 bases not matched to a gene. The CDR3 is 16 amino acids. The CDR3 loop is CASSQEAGAGADTQYF. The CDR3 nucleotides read TGTGCCAGCAGCCAAGAGGCGGGAGCGGGGGCAGATACGCAGTATTTT.

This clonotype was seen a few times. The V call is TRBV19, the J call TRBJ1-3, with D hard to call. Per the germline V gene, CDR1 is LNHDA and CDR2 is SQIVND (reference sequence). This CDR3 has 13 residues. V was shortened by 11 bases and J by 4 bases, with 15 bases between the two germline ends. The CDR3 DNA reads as TGTGCCGCTAGTTCCGTTCTAGGAAACACCATATATTTT. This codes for CAASSVLGNTIYF.

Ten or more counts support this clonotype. Written as DNA, the CDR3 is TGTGCCAGCAGATACGAAGCGGGAGGGGACACCGGGGAGCTGTTTTTT. Amino acid sequence: CASRYEAGGDTGELFF. The V and J genes are TRBV5-8 and TRBJ2-2; 10 nucleotides align to TRBD2. Germline V gives CDR1 SGHTS, CDR2 YDEGEE. V lost 5 bases, J lost 3 bases, and 7 bases stayed unmatched. The CDR3 has 16 amino acids. The entire variable domain, with the rest obtained from reference TRBV5-8 and TRBJ2-2, is as follows: EAGVTQSPTHLIKTRGQQATLRCSPISGHTSVYWYQQALGLGLQFLLWYDEGEERNRGNFPPRFSGRQFPNYSSELNVNALELEDSALYLCASRYEAGGDTGELFFGEGSRLTVL.

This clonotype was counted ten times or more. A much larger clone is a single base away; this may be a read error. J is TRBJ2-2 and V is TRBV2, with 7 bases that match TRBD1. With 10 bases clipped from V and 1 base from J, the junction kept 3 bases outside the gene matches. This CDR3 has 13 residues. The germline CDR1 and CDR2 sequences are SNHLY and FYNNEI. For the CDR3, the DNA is TGTGCCATGGGACAGAGGAACACCGGGGAGCTGTTTTTT. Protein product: CAMGQRNTGELFF.

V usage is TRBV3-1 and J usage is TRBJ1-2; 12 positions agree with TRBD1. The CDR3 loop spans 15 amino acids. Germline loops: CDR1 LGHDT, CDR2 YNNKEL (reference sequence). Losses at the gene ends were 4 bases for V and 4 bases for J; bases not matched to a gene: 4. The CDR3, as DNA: TGTGCCAGCAGCCGGGACAGGGGGCTCTGCTATGGCTACACCTTC. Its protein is CASSRDRGLCYGYTF.

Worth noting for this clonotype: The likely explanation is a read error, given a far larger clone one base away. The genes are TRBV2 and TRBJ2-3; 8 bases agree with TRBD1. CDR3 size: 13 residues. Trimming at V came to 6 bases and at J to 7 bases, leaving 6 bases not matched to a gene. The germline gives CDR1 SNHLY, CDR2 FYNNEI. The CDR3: CASSTTGGYTQYF. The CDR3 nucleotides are TGTGCCAGCAGCACCACAGGGGGATATACGCAGTATTTT.

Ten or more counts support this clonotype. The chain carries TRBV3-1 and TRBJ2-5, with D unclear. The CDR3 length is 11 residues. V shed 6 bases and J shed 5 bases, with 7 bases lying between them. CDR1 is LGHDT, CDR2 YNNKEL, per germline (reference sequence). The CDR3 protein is CASSGGETQYF. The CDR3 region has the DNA TGTGCCAGCAGTGGTGGGGAGACCCAGTACTTC.

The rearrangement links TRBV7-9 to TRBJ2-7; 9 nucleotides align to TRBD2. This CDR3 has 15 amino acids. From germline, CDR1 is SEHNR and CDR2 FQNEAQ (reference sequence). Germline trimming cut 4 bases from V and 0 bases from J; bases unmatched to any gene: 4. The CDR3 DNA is TGTGCCAGCAGCTCCCAGCGGGGGGACTCCTACGAGCAGTACTTC. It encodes CASSSQRGDSYEQYF.

CDR3 amino acids: CASSYSGTCYEQYF. CDR3 nucleotides: TGTGCCAGCAGTTATAGCGGGACGTGCTACGAGCAGTACTTC. This sequence joins TRBV7-3 and TRBJ2-7; 8 bases match TRBD2. The V segment lost 6 bases and the J segment 3 bases; nucleotides outside the gene matches: 7. The CDR3 length is 14 residues. Per the germline V gene, CDR1 is SGHTA and CDR2 is FQGTGA.

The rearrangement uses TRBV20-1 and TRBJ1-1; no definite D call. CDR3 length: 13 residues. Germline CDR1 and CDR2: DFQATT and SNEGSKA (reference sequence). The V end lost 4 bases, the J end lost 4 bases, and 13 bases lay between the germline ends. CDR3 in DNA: TGCAGTGCTACGTCTTGGGGTCGCACTGAAGCTTTCTTT. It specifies CSATSWGRTEAFF.